The 27 T cell receptor beta chains in this list originate from one sample, sequenced in a study of T cell responses to AZD1222 COVID-19 vaccine. TCRdb's table, derived via immunoSEQ multiplex PCR, lists solely in-frame clones and lacks some. This sample carries 95,000 to 150,000 clones, approximately 92% of them seen once, and the ten largest clones take around 0.96%. The source material was peripheral blood, sampled on day 0 of AZD1222 vaccination. Receptor source: an adult in good health.

The chain is built from TRBV11-2 and TRBJ2-2; D gene uncertain. The CDR3 runs 14 residues. V lost 6 bases and J 7 bases, leaving 15 bases between the germline ends. Germline V gives CDR1 SGHAT, CDR2 FQNNGV. The CDR3 loop is CASSRSEAYGELFF. As DNA, the CDR3 is TGTGCCAGCAGTAGGTCGGAAGCGTACGGGGAGCTGTTTTTT.

The chain combines TRBV15 with TRBJ2-7; a possible D gene is TRBD2 (5 bases). This CDR3 comprises 15 residues. V shed 3 bases and J shed 6 bases, with 18 bases lying between them. Per the germline V gene, CDR1 is LNHNV and CDR2 is YYDKDF (reference sequence). CDR3 bases: TGTGCCACCAGCAGCCTACTAGGGAAGGGAACCGAGCAGTACTTC. Its protein product is CATSSLLGKGTEQYF. Using reference TRBV15 and TRBJ2-7 for the parts outside the CDR3, the full variable domain is DAMVIQNPRYQVTQFGKPVTLSCSQTLNHNVMYWYQQKSSQAPKLLFHYYDKDFNNEADTPDNFQSRRPNTSFCFLDIRSPGLGDTAMYLCATSSLLGKGTEQYFGPGTRLTVT.

Details on this clone: Other DNA variants within this sample encode the same CDR3. The V gene is TRBV5-1, the J gene TRBJ2-1; 12 bases agree with TRBD2. This CDR3 is 15 amino acids long. CDR1 SGHRS and CDR2 YFSETQ come from the germline V gene. V shed 5 bases and J 3 bases; nucleotides not matched to a gene: 3. CDR3 residues: CASRQLAGGYNEQFF. The CDR3 nucleotides read TGCGCCAGCAGACAACTAGCGGGAGGCTACAATGAGCAGTTCTTC.

The chain uses TRBV6-5 and TRBJ2-7; 8 bases match TRBD1. This CDR3 region has 12 residues. The V segment lost 5 bases and the J segment 5 bases; nucleotides outside the gene matches: 2. Per germline, CDR1 MNHEY and CDR2 SVGAGI. The CDR3 DNA follows: TGTGCCAGCAGTCCACAGGGGGACGAGCAGTACTTC. Encoded protein: CASSPQGDEQYF.

The V gene is TRBV23-1, the J gene TRBJ2-7, with TRBD1 identical over 7 bases. TRBV23-1 is sorted into the ORF group, with uncertain function. This CDR3 is built from 15 residues. V shed 7 bases and J 3 bases; nucleotides not matched to a gene: 12. CDR3 DNA: TGCGCCAGCATTACCTCGACAGACAGGGTCTACGAGCAGTACTTC. This gives the protein CASITSTDRVYEQYF.

The chain combines TRBV21-1 with TRBJ2-3; whether TRBD1, the table's D call, matches the DNA was not checked. TRBV21-1 is designated a pseudogene. The CDR3 consists of 14 residues. The CDR3: CARKQGASTDTQYF. Written as DNA, the CDR3 is TGTGCCAGAAAACAGGGAGCCTCCACAGATACGCAGTATTTT.

The chain couples TRBV9 to TRBJ1-2; weak D call: TRBD1 (5 bases). CDR3 size: 12 residues. Per the germline V gene, CDR1 is SGDLS and CDR2 is YYNGEE. The V end was cut by 4 bases, the J end by 6 bases, with 10 bases between. Here the CDR3 DNA reads TGTGCCAGCAGCTCACAGACAGATGGCTACACCTTC. Translating gives CASSSQTDGYTF. Full variable domain (remainder filled in from reference TRBV9 and TRBJ1-2): DSGVTQTPKHLITATGQRVTLRCSPRSGDLSVYWYQQSLDQGLQFLIQYYNGEERAKGNILERFSAQQFPDLHSELNLSSLELGDSALYFCASSSQTDGYTFGSGTRLTVV.

V usage is TRBV10-3 and J usage is TRBJ2-5; D ambiguous. The ends were cut back, 2 bases at V and 3 bases at J, with 7 bases in the middle. Germline V gives CDR1 ENHRY, CDR2 SYGVKD. This CDR3 has 13 residues. The CDR3: CAISEGRKETQYF. The CDR3 bases are TGTGCCATCAGTGAGGGACGTAAAGAGACCCAGTACTTC.

The chain carries TRBV19 and TRBJ1-5; a possible D gene is TRBD1 (5 bases). The germline CDR1 and CDR2 sequences are LNHDA and SQIVND (reference sequence). The CDR3 contains 14 residues. Trimming removed 5 bases from V and 7 bases from J, with 15 bases in between. The CDR3 spells CASSPQVREQPQHF. DNA for the CDR3: TGTGCCAGTAGTCCACAGGTGCGGGAGCAGCCCCAGCATTTT.

The chain joins TRBV15 to TRBJ2-6, with unresolved D. Germline CDR1 is LNHNV and CDR2 is YYDKDF (reference sequence). The V end was cut by 3 bases, the J end by 2 bases, with 2 bases between. The CDR3 sequence is 13 residues long. DNA of the CDR3: TGTGCCACCAGCAGTGCTGGGGCCAACGTCCTGACTTTC. It specifies CATSSAGANVLTF.

V and J are TRBV6-1 and TRBJ2-1, with D tentatively TRBD2 (6 bases). The CDR3 consists of 13 residues. Trimming shortened V by 3 bases and J by 15 bases, and 18 bases separated the two germline ends. From germline, CDR1 is MNHNS and CDR2 SASEGT. For the CDR3, the DNA is TGTGCCAGCAGTGAGGAGGGCTTAGCGCGATGGTTCTTC. Its protein product is CASSEEGLARWFF.

This rearrangement joins TRBV4-1 to TRBJ2-1; TRBD2 matches 9 bases. With V trimmed by 5 bases and J by 9 bases, 14 bases remained unmatched. Germline V lookup: CDR1 MGHRA, CDR2 YSYEKL. The CDR3 covers 16 residues. The DNA for the CDR3 is TGCGCCAGCAGCTATCCGGCGCGGGAGGGACGGAGTGAGCAGTTCTTC. Translation gives CASSYPAREGRSEQFF.

This chain uses TRBV12-5 with TRBJ1-5, with a possible D match to TRBD1 (6 bases). V was cut by 4 bases and J by 6 bases, with 13 bases left in between. This CDR3 comprises 14 residues. Germline CDR1 and CDR2: LGHNT and FRNRAP. The CDR3 DNA is TGTGCTAGTGGTTCACAGGGCTATGGTCAGCCCCAGCATTTT. This encodes CASGSQGYGQPQHF. The full variable domain, its missing parts supplied by reference TRBV12-5 and TRBJ1-5, is DARVTQTPRHKVTEMGQEVTMRCQPILGHNTVFWYRQTMMQGLELLAYFRNRAPLDDSGMPKDRFSAEMPDATLATLKIQPSEPRDSAVYFCASGSQGYGQPQHFGDGTRLSIL.

This clone has just one count. The chain is built from TRBV19 and TRBJ2-1; 9 nucleotides align to TRBD1. The CDR3 is 18 residues long. Germline-derived CDR1 and CDR2 are LNHDA and SQIVND (reference sequence). The J segment lost 0 bases and the V segment lost 4 bases, leaving 10 bases of the junction unmatched. Here the CDR3 reads CASSKGQGLGSSYNEQFF. In nucleotides, the CDR3 is TGTGCCAGTAGTAAGGGACAGGGTCTTGGGAGCTCCTACAATGAGCAGTTCTTC.

V is TRBV4-1 and J is TRBJ1-2; D is ambiguous. Germline CDR1 MGHRA, CDR2 YSYEKL. V was clipped by 0 bases and J by 4 bases, with 12 bases between them. This CDR3 region has 15 residues. The CDR3: CASSQERRTVYGYTF. In DNA, the CDR3 is TGCGCCAGCAGCCAAGAACGACGGACCGTCTATGGCTACACCTTC.

The chain is built from TRBV5-1 and TRBJ1-1; D is unclear. CDR1 is SGHRS, CDR2 YFSETQ, per germline. The length of the CDR3 is 13 residues. V was pared by 3 bases and J by 1 base, with 7 bases between. CDR3 nucleotide sequence: TGCGCCAGCAGCTCTGCAGGGAACACTGAAGCTTTCTTT. This encodes CASSSAGNTEAFF.

The V call is TRBV6-5, the J call TRBJ2-1; D is possibly TRBD2 (6 bases). Germline CDR1 MNHEY, CDR2 SVGAGI. Trimming took 2 bases from V and 6 from J, leaving 11 bases between them. This CDR3 contains 14 residues. The CDR3 protein is CASSYSVGGNEQFF. The CDR3 nucleotides read TGTGCCAGCAGTTACAGCGTCGGGGGCAATGAGCAGTTCTTC.

The rearrangement links TRBV5-6 to TRBJ2-7; 7 nucleotides match TRBD1. V lost 4 bases and J lost 2; bases outside the gene matches: 6. The CDR3 sequence is 14 residues long. The germline V gene encodes CDR1 SGHDT and CDR2 YYEEEE. The CDR3 sequence: CASSLPQGAYEQYF. CDR3 sequence (DNA): TGTGCCAGCAGCCTGCCGCAGGGGGCCTACGAGCAGTACTTC.

The chain couples TRBV7-9 to TRBJ2-1; no reliable D call. Germline V gene sequence: CDR1 SEHNR, CDR2 FQNEAQ (reference sequence). V was trimmed by 8 bases and J by 6 bases, leaving 17 bases between them. CDR3 length: 14 amino acids. The CDR3 loop reads CASQNPPIVNEQFF. The CDR3 DNA reads as TGTGCCAGCCAAAACCCCCCGATAGTCAATGAGCAGTTCTTC.

This clone is a singleton in its sample. This chain joins TRBV7-8 and TRBJ1-6, with D tentatively TRBD1 (6 bases). The CDR3 consists of 17 residues. Germline CDR1 reads SGHVS; CDR2 reads FQNEAQ. V lost 0 bases to trimming and J lost 5 bases, with 14 bases between them. Here the CDR3 reads CASSLASRGTNNSPLHF. CDR3 nucleotides: TGTGCCAGCAGCTTAGCTAGTAGGGGGACCAATAATTCACCCCTCCACTTT.

The gene calls are TRBV7-3 and TRBJ1-3; possibly TRBD1 for D (5 bases). V was clipped by 5 bases and J by 0 bases, with 11 bases between them. The CDR3 consists of 15 residues. The V gene's germline CDR1 is SGHTA and CDR2 FQGTGA. CDR3 nucleotide sequence: TGTGCCAGCAGCCGTACAGGCTACTCTGGAAACACCATATATTTT. Amino acid sequence: CASSRTGYSGNTIYF.

V is TRBV28 and J is TRBJ1-4; 8 bases match TRBD1. The junction had 10 bases not matched to a gene; V was cut back by 3 bases and J by 4 bases. The CDR3 sequence is 17 residues long. Germline V CDR1 and CDR2: MDHEN, SYDVKM. CDR3 bases: TGTGCCAGCAGTTTTGGACAGGGAAGGATGGGTAATGAAAAACTGTTTTTT. As protein: CASSFGQGRMGNEKLFF.

Regarding this clone: This may be a read error: a much more frequent sequence differs by one nucleotide. The J gene is TRBJ1-5, the V gene TRBV6-1; 10 nucleotides line up with TRBD1. From germline, CDR1 is MNHNS and CDR2 SASEGT. V shed 3 bases, J shed 3 bases, and the junction held 2 bases outside the gene matches. The CDR3 covers 15 residues. CDR3 sequence reads: CASSEGTGDNQPQHF. DNA for the CDR3: TGTGCCAGCAGTGAGGGGACAGGGGACAATCAGCCCCAGCATTTT.

As regards this clone: The sample has other DNA sequences that encode this CDR3 too. The rearrangement joins TRBV3-1 (or the pseudogene TRBV3-2) to TRBJ1-1, with TRBD1 matching over 7 bases. V trimming: 4 bases; J trimming: 5 bases; junction bases outside the gene matches: 4. There are 13 residues in the CDR3. CDR1 is LGHDT, CDR2 YNNKEL, per germline (reference sequence). CDR3 loop: CASSRQGGTEAFF. DNA of the CDR3: TGTGCCAGCAGCCGCCAGGGGGGAACTGAAGCTTTCTTT.

The chain has TRBV27 and TRBJ2-1; D perhaps matches TRBD1 (7 bases). Germline values: CDR1 MNHEY, CDR2 SMNVEV (reference sequence). Trimming stripped 6 bases from V and 8 bases from J, with 17 bases between. The CDR3 has 14 amino acids. In DNA, the CDR3 is TGTGCCAGCAGATTACGGGGGACAGTGGATGAGCAGTTCTTC. Amino acid sequence: CASRLRGTVDEQFF.

This chain uses TRBV28 with TRBJ2-7, with D tentatively TRBD1 (7 bases). There are 17 residues in the CDR3. Trimming removed 2 bases at V and 2 bases at J, with 19 bases between. Germline V lookup: CDR1 MDHEN, CDR2 SYDVKM. The CDR3 here is CASSLDIAAGGTYEQYF. In DNA form, the CDR3 reads TGTGCCAGCAGTTTAGATATCGCGGCAGGGGGGACCTACGAGCAGTACTTC.

The rearrangement links TRBV30 to TRBJ1-4, with TRBD1 identical over 7 bases. Germline V gene data show CDR1 as GTSNPN and CDR2 as SVGIG (reference sequence). The CDR3 spans 14 residues. V lost 3 bases and J lost 3; bases outside the gene matches: 4. The DNA for the CDR3 is TGTGCCTGGAGACCCGGGACAGCTAATGAAAAACTGTTTTTT. Encoded protein: CAWRPGTANEKLFF. Together with reference TRBV30 and TRBJ1-4, the CDR3 gives the full variable domain: SQTIHQWPATLVQPVGSPLSLECTVEGTSNPNLYWYRQAAGRGLQLLFYSVGIGQISSEVPQNLSASRPQDRQFILSSKKLLLSDSGFYLCAWRPGTANEKLFFGSGTQLSVL.